This entry features one T cell receptor (beta chain) sequence. What it recognizes is unknown. V trimming: 4 bases; J trimming: 3 bases; junction bases outside the gene matches: 3. The CDR3 sequence is 13 residues long. Germline V lookup: CDR1 KGHSH, CDR2 LQKENI. This entry comes from a study of CD4 T cells in relation to SARS-CoV-2 and coronaviruses. Whole-study findings and limits: No donor gave both pre-pandemic and post-infection samples. In around two thirds of donors, memory CD4+ clonotypes crossrecognized SARS-CoV-2 and at least one common cold coronavirus spike. Crossreactivity was assessed only for spike protein, not other viral proteins.

Only in-frame clones appear in the TCRdb table, and some are missing; sequencing was by immunoSEQ multiplex PCR. This sample has tens of thousands of clones, with over 65% found just once. The receptor comes from an adult with COVID-19. The chain carries TRBV18 and TRBJ2-7; 7 bases line up with TRBD1. Sequenced sample: memory CD4+ T cells from PBMCs, cultured in vitro. The CDR3 reads CASSRGQVYEQYF. The DNA for the CDR3 is TGTGCCAGCTCACGAGGACAGGTCTACGAGCAGTACTTC.